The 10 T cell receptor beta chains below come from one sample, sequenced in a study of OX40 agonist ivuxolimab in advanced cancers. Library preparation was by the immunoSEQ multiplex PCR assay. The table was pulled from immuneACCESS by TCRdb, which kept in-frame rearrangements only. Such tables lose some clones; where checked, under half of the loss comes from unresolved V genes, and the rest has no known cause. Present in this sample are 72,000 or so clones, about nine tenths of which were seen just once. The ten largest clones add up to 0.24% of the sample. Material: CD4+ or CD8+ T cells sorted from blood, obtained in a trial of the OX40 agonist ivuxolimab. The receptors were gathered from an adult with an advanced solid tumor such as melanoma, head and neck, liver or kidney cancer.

The CDR3 DNA reads TGTGCCAGCAGTTACTCGAATAGGGTTGAATACGAGCAGTACTTC. Protein sequence: CASSYSNRVEYEQYF. The V and J genes are TRBV6-5 and TRBJ2-7; no clear D gene. CDR3 length: 15 amino acids. Trimming took off 0 bases at V and 4 bases at J, with 13 bases between the two ends. Looked up from germline, CDR1 is MNHEY and CDR2 is SVGAGI.

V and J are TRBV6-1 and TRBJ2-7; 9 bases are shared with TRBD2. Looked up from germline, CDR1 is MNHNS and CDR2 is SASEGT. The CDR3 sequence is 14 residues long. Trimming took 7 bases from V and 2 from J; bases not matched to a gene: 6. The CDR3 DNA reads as TGTGCCAGCAAACGGATAGCGGGAGCCTACGAGCAGTACTTC. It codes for CASKRIAGAYEQYF.

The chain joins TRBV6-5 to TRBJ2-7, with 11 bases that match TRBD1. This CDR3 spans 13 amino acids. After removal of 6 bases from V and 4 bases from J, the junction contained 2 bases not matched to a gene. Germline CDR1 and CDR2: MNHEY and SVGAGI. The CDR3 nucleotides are TGTGCCAGCAGCGGGACAGGGGGTTACGAGCAGTACTTC. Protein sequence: CASSGTGGYEQYF.

This CDR3 reads CASRILGTGGNEQFF. For the CDR3, the DNA is TGTGCCAGCAGGATACTCGGGACAGGGGGCAATGAGCAGTTCTTC. The chain carries TRBV5-8 and TRBJ2-1; TRBD1 matches 11 bases. The CDR3 is 15 amino acids. The trim removed 5 bases at V and 6 bases at J, leaving 7 bases unmatched. CDR1 is SGHTS, CDR2 YDEGEE, per germline.

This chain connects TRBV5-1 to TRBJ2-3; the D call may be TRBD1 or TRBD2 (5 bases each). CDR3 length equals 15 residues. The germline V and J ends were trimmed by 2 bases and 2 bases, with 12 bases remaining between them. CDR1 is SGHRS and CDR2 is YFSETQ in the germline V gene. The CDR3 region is CASSFLGDATDTQYF. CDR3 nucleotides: TGCGCCAGCAGCTTTCTTGGGGACGCCACAGATACGCAGTATTTT.

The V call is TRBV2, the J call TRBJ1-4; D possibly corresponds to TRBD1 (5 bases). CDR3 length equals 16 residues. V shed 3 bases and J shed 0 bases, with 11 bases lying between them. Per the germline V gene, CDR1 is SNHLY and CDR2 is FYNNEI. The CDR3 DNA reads TGTGCCAGCAGTGATTCCAGGGCTGCAACTAATGAAAAACTGTTTTTT. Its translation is CASSDSRAATNEKLFF.

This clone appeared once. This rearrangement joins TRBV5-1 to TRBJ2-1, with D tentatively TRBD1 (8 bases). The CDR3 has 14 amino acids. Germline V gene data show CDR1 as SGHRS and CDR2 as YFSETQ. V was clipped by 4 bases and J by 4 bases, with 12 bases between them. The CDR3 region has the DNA TGCGCCAGCAGCGGGGGGGACAGGTACAATGAGCAGTTCTTC. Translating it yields CASSGGDRYNEQFF.

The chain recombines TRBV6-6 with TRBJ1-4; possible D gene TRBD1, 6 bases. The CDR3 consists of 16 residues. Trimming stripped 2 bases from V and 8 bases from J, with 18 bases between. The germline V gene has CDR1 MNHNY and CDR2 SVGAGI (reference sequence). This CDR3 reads CASSYPGRGRGEKLFF. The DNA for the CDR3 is TGTGCCAGCAGTTACCCGGGCAGGGGAAGGGGAGAAAAACTGTTTTTT.

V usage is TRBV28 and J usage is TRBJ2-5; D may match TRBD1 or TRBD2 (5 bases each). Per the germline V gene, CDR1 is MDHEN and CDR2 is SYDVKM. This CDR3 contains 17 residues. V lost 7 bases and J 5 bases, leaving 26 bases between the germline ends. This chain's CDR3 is CASKKKSLARGWETQYF. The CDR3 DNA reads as TGTGCCAGCAAAAAGAAAAGCCTGGCCCGGGGCTGGGAGACCCAGTACTTC.

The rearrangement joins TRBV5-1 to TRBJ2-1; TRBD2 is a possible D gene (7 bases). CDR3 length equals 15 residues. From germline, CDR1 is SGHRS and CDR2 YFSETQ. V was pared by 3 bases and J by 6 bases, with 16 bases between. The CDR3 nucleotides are TGCGCCAGCAGCTGGGGGGGCGTGGGCCTCAATGAGCAGTTCTTC. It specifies CASSWGGVGLNEQFF.